These T cell receptor beta chains were read from a single sample in a study of blood T cells in healthy people across ages. Via MiXCR, TCRdb re-called the 5' RACE reads, giving one row per CDR3 protein. The table records 750,000 or so distinct CDR3 sequences, more than 20% of them present only once. A further study also used this sample, focusing on T cells of mothers and their children.

Sequenced input: blood. The receptor source for this set is a boy aged 10-17 years in good health. The CDR3 runs from the conserved cysteine through the conserved F or W. The D gene is left open where the match is weak. Size is stated for part of the rows, as once, few or many counts, or as a class when the clone is expanded.

CDR3 protein: CSVLVTPRGTDTQYF
CDR3 DNA: TGCAGCGTTTTGGTAACCCCTCGGGGCACAGATACGCAGTATTTT
V gene: TRBV29-1
D gene: .
J gene: TRBJ2-3
clone size: .

CDR3 protein: CSVTGAGYEQYF
CDR3 DNA: TGCAGCGTAACCGGGGCCGGTTACGAGCAGTACTTC
V gene: TRBV29-1
D gene: .
J gene: TRBJ2-7
clone size: .

CDR3 protein: CASSLEQGRGEWNIQYF
CDR3 DNA: TGTGCCAGCAGCTTAGAGCAAGGGCGGGGGGAATGGAACATTCAGTACTTC
V gene: TRBV7-9
D gene: TRBD2
J gene: TRBJ2-4
clone size: few

CDR3 protein: CAARGGPDTQYF
CDR3 DNA: TGTGCCGCTCGCGGGGGTCCGGATACGCAGTATTTT
V gene: TRBV10-3
D gene: TRBD2
J gene: TRBJ2-3
clone size: few

CDR3 protein: CSASERGPSDTQYF
CDR3 DNA: TGCAGTGCCAGCGAGCGGGGGCCTTCAGATACGCAGTATTTT
V gene: TRBV20-1
D gene: TRBD2
J gene: TRBJ2-3
clone size: few

CDR3 protein: CASTRLASGQFF
CDR3 DNA: TGTGCCAGCACAAGACTAGCGTCCGGGCAGTTCTTC
V gene: TRBV6-4
D gene: TRBD2
J gene: TRBJ2-1
clone size: .

CDR3 protein: CASSPRPSYIEETQYF
CDR3 DNA: TGTGCCAGCTCACCCCGTCCCAGTTATATCGAAGAGACCCAGTACTTC
V gene: TRBV18
D gene: .
J gene: TRBJ2-5
clone size: .

CDR3 protein: CSANRGGNEQFF
CDR3 DNA: TGCAGTGCTAACCGAGGAGGGAATGAGCAGTTCTTC
V gene: TRBV20-1
D gene: .
J gene: TRBJ2-1
clone size: .

CDR3 protein: CASSSIQGALYNEQFF
CDR3 DNA: TGTGCCAGCAGTTCTATACAGGGGGCCCTTTACAATGAGCAGTTCTTC
V gene: TRBV28
D gene: TRBD1
J gene: TRBJ2-1
clone size: .

CDR3 protein: CSVVLGTYGYTF
CDR3 DNA: TGCAGCGTTGTTTTGGGGACCTACGGCTACACCTTC
V gene: TRBV29-1
D gene: .
J gene: TRBJ1-2
clone size: .

CDR3 protein: CASSRADEAFF
CDR3 DNA: TGTGCCAGCAGCCGGGCCGACGAAGCTTTCTTT
V gene: TRBV16
D gene: .
J gene: TRBJ1-1
clone size: .

CDR3 protein: CATKGQGDTEAFF
CDR3 DNA: TGTGCCACCAAAGGACAGGGGGACACTGAAGCTTTCTTT
V gene: TRBV24-1
D gene: TRBD1
J gene: TRBJ1-1
clone size: few

CDR3 protein: CASGLPGLAYNWLANEQFF
CDR3 DNA: TGTGCTAGTGGTCTTCCCGGACTAGCGTATAATTGGTTGGCGAATGAGCAGTTCTTC
V gene: TRBV12-5
D gene: TRBD2
J gene: TRBJ2-1
clone size: .

CDR3 protein: CASRLGQANTEAFF
CDR3 DNA: TGTGCCAGCAGATTGGGACAGGCGAACACTGAAGCTTTCTTT
V gene: TRBV2
D gene: TRBD1
J gene: TRBJ1-1
clone size: .

CDR3 protein: CASSYNGISDRGLGYTF
CDR3 DNA: TGTGCCAGCAGCTACAACGGAATCTCCGACAGGGGCCTTGGCTACACCTTC
V gene: TRBV7-8
D gene: TRBD1
J gene: TRBJ1-2
clone size: few

CDR3 protein: CATEFAGTGVSGELFF
CDR3 DNA: TGTGCTACAGAATTTGCCGGGACAGGGGTATCCGGGGAGCTGTTTTTT
V gene: TRBV28
D gene: TRBD1
J gene: TRBJ2-2
clone size: few

CDR3 protein: CASVMADTQYF
CDR3 DNA: TGTGCTAGTGTGATGGCAGATACGCAGTATTTT
V gene: TRBV12-5
D gene: .
J gene: TRBJ2-3
clone size: few

CDR3 protein: CATSRDRTSSYEQYF
CDR3 DNA: TGTGCCACCAGCAGAGACCGGACATCGTCCTACGAGCAGTACTTC
V gene: TRBV15
D gene: .
J gene: TRBJ2-7
clone size: few

CDR3 protein: CASSPSGSIYNEQFF
CDR3 DNA: TGTGCCAGCAGCCCTAGCGGGAGCATTTACAATGAGCAGTTCTTC
V gene: TRBV7-2
D gene: TRBD2
J gene: TRBJ2-1
clone size: .

CDR3 protein: CASSFGTDFLLAPSFF
CDR3 DNA: TGTGCCAGCAGCTTCGGGACCGATTTCCTCCTCGCACCGTCGTTCTTC
V gene: TRBV5-6
D gene: .
J gene: TRBJ2-1
clone size: few

CDR3 protein: CASSPGTGGGYEQYF
CDR3 DNA: TGTGCCAGTAGCCCAGGGACAGGCGGGGGCTACGAGCAGTACTTC
V gene: TRBV19
D gene: .
J gene: TRBJ2-7
clone size: few

CDR3 protein: CASSQVDEQFF
CDR3 DNA: TGTGCCAGCAGCCAAGTGGATGAGCAGTTCTTC
V gene: TRBV6-2/TRBV6-3
D gene: .
J gene: TRBJ2-1
clone size: many

CDR3 protein: CSVELAAADTQYF
CDR3 DNA: TGCAGCGTTGAATTAGCTGCCGCAGATACGCAGTATTTT
V gene: TRBV29-1
D gene: .
J gene: TRBJ2-3
clone size: few

CDR3 protein: CASKIQGLGEQYF
CDR3 DNA: TGTGCCAGCAAAATACAGGGGCTTGGAGAGCAGTACTTC
V gene: TRBV7-2
D gene: TRBD1
J gene: TRBJ2-7
clone size: .

CDR3 protein: CSVAGQGRGADEQFF
CDR3 DNA: TGCAGCGTTGCAGGACAGGGCAGAGGTGCGGATGAGCAGTTCTTC
V gene: TRBV29-1
D gene: TRBD1
J gene: TRBJ2-1
clone size: .

CDR3 protein: CASSLGTSGRPEQYF
CDR3 DNA: TGTGCCAGCAGTCTGGGGACTAGCGGGAGGCCCGAGCAGTACTTC
V gene: TRBV28
D gene: TRBD2
J gene: TRBJ2-7
clone size: .

CDR3 protein: CASSPGLAGENIQYF
CDR3 DNA: TGTGCCAGCAGCCCGGGACTAGCGGGGGAAAACATTCAGTACTTC
V gene: TRBV7-2
D gene: TRBD2
J gene: TRBJ2-4
clone size: .

CDR3 protein: CSAGTSGRSSSYNEQFF
CDR3 DNA: TGCAGTGCCGGGACTAGCGGGAGGTCAAGCTCCTACAATGAGCAGTTCTTC
V gene: TRBV20-1
D gene: TRBD2
J gene: TRBJ2-1
clone size: few

CDR3 protein: CASSNWHGTVNYEQYF
CDR3 DNA: TGTGCCAGCAGCAATTGGCATGGGACGGTGAACTACGAGCAGTACTTC
V gene: TRBV21-1
D gene: .
J gene: TRBJ2-7
clone size: few

CDR3 protein: CASRPRLAGDWAEQFF
CDR3 DNA: TGTGCCAGCAGACCCAGACTAGCGGGAGATTGGGCGGAGCAGTTCTTC
V gene: TRBV3-1
D gene: TRBD2
J gene: TRBJ2-1
clone size: .

CDR3 protein: CASSQGEGNRLGQTQYF
CDR3 DNA: TGCGCCAGCAGCCAAGGGGAAGGCAACAGGCTTGGGCAGACCCAGTACTTC
V gene: TRBV4-3
D gene: .
J gene: TRBJ2-5
clone size: .

CDR3 protein: CASSSKDKRVAFF
CDR3 DNA: TGTGCCAGCAGTTCCAAGGACAAGCGGGTAGCTTTCTTT
V gene: TRBV12-3/TRBV12-4
D gene: .
J gene: TRBJ1-1
clone size: .

CDR3 protein: CASSVGMVETVAQYF
CDR3 DNA: TGCGCCAGCAGCGTTGGGATGGTAGAGACTGTAGCCCAGTACTTC
V gene: TRBV5-1
D gene: .
J gene: TRBJ2-5
clone size: .

CDR3 protein: CASSVEDTVSYEQYF
CDR3 DNA: TGTGCCAGCAGCGTAGAAGACACAGTCTCCTACGAGCAGTACTTC
V gene: TRBV9
D gene: .
J gene: TRBJ2-7
clone size: .

CDR3 protein: CASTPGGRAYQETQYF
CDR3 DNA: TGTGCCAGTACCCCGGGGGGACGGGCGTACCAAGAGACCCAGTACTTC
V gene: TRBV19
D gene: TRBD2
J gene: TRBJ2-5
clone size: few

CDR3 protein: CNVVSGTGQETQYF
CDR3 DNA: TGCAACGTTGTTTCGGGGACAGGCCAAGAGACCCAGTACTTC
V gene: TRBV29-1
D gene: TRBD1
J gene: TRBJ2-5
clone size: .

CDR3 protein: CAISETGSGYTF
CDR3 DNA: TGTGCCATCAGTGAGACAGGGTCTGGCTACACCTTC
V gene: TRBV10-3
D gene: .
J gene: TRBJ1-2
clone size: few

CDR3 protein: CTSAEGLAYEQYF
CDR3 DNA: TGCACCAGCGCGGAAGGGTTGGCCTACGAGCAGTACTTC
V gene: TRBV4-1
D gene: .
J gene: TRBJ2-7
clone size: .

CDR3 protein: CASSYSGTGGHEQYF
CDR3 DNA: TGTGCCAGCAGCTACAGCGGGACAGGGGGCCACGAGCAGTACTTC
V gene: TRBV7-9
D gene: TRBD1
J gene: TRBJ2-7
clone size: .

CDR3 protein: CASSVDMQRNTEAFF
CDR3 DNA: TGTGCCAGCAGCGTAGATATGCAGAGGAACACTGAAGCTTTCTTT
V gene: TRBV9
D gene: .
J gene: TRBJ1-1
clone size: .

CDR3 protein: CSVGLGGPWDEQFF
CDR3 DNA: TGCAGCGTTGGGCTTGGGGGACCATGGGATGAGCAGTTCTTC
V gene: TRBV29-1
D gene: .
J gene: TRBJ2-1
clone size: .

CDR3 protein: CASSPWDRGTDTQYF
CDR3 DNA: TGTGCCAGCAGCCCCTGGGACAGGGGTACAGATACGCAGTATTTT
V gene: TRBV3-1
D gene: TRBD1
J gene: TRBJ2-3
clone size: few

CDR3 protein: CSVVGETNEQFF
CDR3 DNA: TGCAGCGTGGTAGGAGAGACCAATGAGCAGTTCTTC
V gene: TRBV29-1
D gene: .
J gene: TRBJ2-1
clone size: many

CDR3 protein: CASSLTGGRYEQYF
CDR3 DNA: TGCGCCAGCAGCTTGACGGGAGGCCGCTACGAGCAGTACTTC
V gene: TRBV5-1
D gene: TRBD2
J gene: TRBJ2-7
clone size: .

CDR3 protein: CAGSVARDRGLINYGYTF
CDR3 DNA: TGTGCCGGCAGCGTAGCCCGGGACAGGGGGCTCATAAACTATGGCTACACCTTC
V gene: TRBV9
D gene: TRBD1
J gene: TRBJ1-2
clone size: few

CDR3 protein: CASSQDTSGVTDTQYF
CDR3 DNA: TGCGCCAGCAGCCAAGATACTAGCGGGGTTACAGATACGCAGTATTTT
V gene: TRBV4-3
D gene: TRBD2
J gene: TRBJ2-3
clone size: .

CDR3 protein: CASGVGLAHTDTQYF
CDR3 DNA: TGTGCCAGCGGGGTGGGACTAGCGCACACAGATACGCAGTATTTT
V gene: TRBV2
D gene: TRBD2
J gene: TRBJ2-3
clone size: few

CDR3 protein: CASSYGAGSTYEQYF
CDR3 DNA: TGTGCCAGCAGTTACGGGGCAGGGTCTACGTACGAGCAGTACTTC
V gene: TRBV6-2/TRBV6-3
D gene: .
J gene: TRBJ2-7
clone size: .

CDR3 protein: CASSELTGGQETQYF
CDR3 DNA: TGTGCCAGCAGTGAACTGACAGGGGGCCAAGAGACCCAGTACTTC
V gene: TRBV2
D gene: TRBD1
J gene: TRBJ2-5
clone size: .

CDR3 protein: CASSTSMGRSYEQYF
CDR3 DNA: TGCGCCAGCAGCACAAGCATGGGGCGCTCCTACGAGCAGTACTTC
V gene: TRBV4-3
D gene: .
J gene: TRBJ2-7
clone size: few

CDR3 protein: CASIPGTGGNYGYTF
CDR3 DNA: TGTGCCAGCATCCCTGGGACAGGGGGTAACTATGGCTACACCTTC
V gene: TRBV12-3/TRBV12-4
D gene: TRBD1
J gene: TRBJ1-2
clone size: .